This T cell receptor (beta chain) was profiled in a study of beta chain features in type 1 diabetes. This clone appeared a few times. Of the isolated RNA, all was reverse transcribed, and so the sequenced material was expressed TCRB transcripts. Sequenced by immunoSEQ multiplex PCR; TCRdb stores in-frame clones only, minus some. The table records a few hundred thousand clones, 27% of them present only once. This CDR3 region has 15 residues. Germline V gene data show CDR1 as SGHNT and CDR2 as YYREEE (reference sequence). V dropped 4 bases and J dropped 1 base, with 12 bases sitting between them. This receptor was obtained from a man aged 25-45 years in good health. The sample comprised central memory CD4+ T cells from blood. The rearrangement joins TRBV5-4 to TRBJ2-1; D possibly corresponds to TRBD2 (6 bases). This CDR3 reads CASSPGTYSYNEQFF. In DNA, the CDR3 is TGTGCCAGCAGCCCCGGGACTTATTCCTACAATGAGCAGTTCTTC.